This T cell receptor (beta chain) was documented in a study of Ad26.COV2.S vaccination and SARS-CoV-2 variants. The data were produced by immunoSEQ multiplex PCR, yet TCRdb's version contains in-frame clones alone and is incomplete. The data hold around 170,000 clones, with roughly nine tenths observed a single time. The germline V gene encodes CDR1 MGHRA and CDR2 YSYEKL. The CDR3 length is 15 residues. Deletions cut 4 bases from V and 4 bases from J, with 14 bases between. The sequence was collected from a human donor who had recovered from COVID-19. The source material was peripheral blood, sampled after recovery from COVID-19. V is TRBV4-1 and J is TRBJ1-3, with no clear D. The CDR3 reads CASSRPQTSGNTIYF. Here the CDR3 DNA reads TGCGCCAGCAGCCGCCCCCAGACCTCGGGAAACACCATATATTTT.